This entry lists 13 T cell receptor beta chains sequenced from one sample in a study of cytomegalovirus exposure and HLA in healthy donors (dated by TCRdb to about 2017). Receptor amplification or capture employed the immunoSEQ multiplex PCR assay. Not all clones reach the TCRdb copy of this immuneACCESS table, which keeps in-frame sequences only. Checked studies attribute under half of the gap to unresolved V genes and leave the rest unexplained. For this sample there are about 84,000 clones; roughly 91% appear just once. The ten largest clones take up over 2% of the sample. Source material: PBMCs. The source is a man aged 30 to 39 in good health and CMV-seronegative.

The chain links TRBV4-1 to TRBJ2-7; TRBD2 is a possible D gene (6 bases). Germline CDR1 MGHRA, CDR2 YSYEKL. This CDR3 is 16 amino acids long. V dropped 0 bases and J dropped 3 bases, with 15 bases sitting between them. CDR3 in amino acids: CASSQEWGLLLYEQYF. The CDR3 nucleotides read TGCGCCAGCAGCCAAGAGTGGGGACTCCTCCTCTACGAGCAGTACTTC.

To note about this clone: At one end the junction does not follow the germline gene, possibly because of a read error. The CDR3 DNA is TGTGCCAGCAGTGACGGCAGGGGGAACACCGGGAAGCTGTTTTTT. Translated, it gives CASSDGRGNTGKLFF. This sequence joins TRBV6-4 and TRBJ2-2; 7 bases agree with TRBD1. Germline lookup yields CDR1 MRHNA and CDR2 SNTAGT. CDR3 length: 15 residues.

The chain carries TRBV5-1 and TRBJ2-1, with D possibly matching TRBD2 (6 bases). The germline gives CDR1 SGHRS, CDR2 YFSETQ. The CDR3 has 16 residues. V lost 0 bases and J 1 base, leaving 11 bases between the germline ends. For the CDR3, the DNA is TGCGCCAGCAGCTTGGGTCCAGGGAGGTCCTACAATGAGCAGTTCTTC. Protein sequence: CASSLGPGRSYNEQFF.

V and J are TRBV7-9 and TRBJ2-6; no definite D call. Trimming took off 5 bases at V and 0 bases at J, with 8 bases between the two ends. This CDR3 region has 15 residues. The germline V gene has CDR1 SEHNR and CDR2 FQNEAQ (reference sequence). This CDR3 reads CASSTGVSGANVLTF. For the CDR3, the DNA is TGTGCCAGCAGCACCGGTGTCTCTGGGGCCAACGTCCTGACTTTC.

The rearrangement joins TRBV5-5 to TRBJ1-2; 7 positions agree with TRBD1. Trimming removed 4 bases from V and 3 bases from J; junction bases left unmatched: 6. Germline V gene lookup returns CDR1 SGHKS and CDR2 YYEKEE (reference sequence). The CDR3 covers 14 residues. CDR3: CASSPTGQDYGYTF. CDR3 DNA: TGTGCCAGCAGCCCGACAGGGCAAGACTATGGCTACACCTTC.

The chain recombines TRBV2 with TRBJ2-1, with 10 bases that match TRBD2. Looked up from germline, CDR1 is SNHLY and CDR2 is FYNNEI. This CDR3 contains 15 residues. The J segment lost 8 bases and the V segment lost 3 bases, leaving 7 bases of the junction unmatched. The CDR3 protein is CASSESSGSPYEQFF. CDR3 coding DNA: TGTGCCAGCAGTGAGTCTAGCGGGAGTCCGTATGAGCAGTTCTTC. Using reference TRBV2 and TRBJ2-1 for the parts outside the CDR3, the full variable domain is EPEVTQTPSHQVTQMGQEVILRCVPISNHLYFYWYRQILGQKVEFLVSFYNNEISEKSEIFDDQFSVERPDGSNFTLKIRSTKLEDSAMYFCASSESSGSPYEQFFGPGTRLTVL.

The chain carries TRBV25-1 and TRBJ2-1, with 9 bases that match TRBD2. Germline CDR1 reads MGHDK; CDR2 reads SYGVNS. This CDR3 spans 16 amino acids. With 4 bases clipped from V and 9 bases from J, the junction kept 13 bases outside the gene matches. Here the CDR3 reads CASSVISGSGALEQFF. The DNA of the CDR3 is TGTGCCAGCAGTGTGATTAGCGGGAGTGGAGCTCTTGAGCAGTTCTTC.

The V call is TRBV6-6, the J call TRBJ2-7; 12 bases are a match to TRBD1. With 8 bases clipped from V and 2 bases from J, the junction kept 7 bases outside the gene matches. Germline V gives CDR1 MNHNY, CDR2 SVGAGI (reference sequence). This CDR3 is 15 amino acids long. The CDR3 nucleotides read TGTGCCAGCGAGTTAGGGGACAGGGGGCCCTACGAGCAGTACTTC. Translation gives CASELGDRGPYEQYF.

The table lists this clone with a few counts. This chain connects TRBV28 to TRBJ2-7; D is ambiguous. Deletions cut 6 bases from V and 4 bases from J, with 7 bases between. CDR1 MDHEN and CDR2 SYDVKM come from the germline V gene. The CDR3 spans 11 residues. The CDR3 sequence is CASRHSYEQYF. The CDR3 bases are TGTGCCAGCAGGCACTCGTACGAGCAGTACTTC.

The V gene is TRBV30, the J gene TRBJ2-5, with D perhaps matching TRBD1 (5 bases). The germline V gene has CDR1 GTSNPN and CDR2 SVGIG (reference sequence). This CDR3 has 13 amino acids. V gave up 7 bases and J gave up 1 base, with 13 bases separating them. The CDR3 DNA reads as TGTGCCTCCTCCGCAGGGTCCCAAGAGACCCAGTACTTC. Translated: CASSAGSQETQYF.

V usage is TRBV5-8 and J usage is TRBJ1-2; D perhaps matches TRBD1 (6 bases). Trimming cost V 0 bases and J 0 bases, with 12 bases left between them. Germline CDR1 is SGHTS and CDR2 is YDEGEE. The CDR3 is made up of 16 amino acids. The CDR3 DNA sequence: TGTGCCAGCAGCTTGGTTGGGGGCCCAGCTAACTATGGCTACACCTTC. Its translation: CASSLVGGPANYGYTF. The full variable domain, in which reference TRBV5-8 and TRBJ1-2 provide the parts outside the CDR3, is EAGVTQSPTHLIKTRGQQATLRCSPISGHTSVYWYQQALGLGLQFLLWYDEGEERNRGNFPPRFSGRQFPNYSSELNVNALELEDSALYLCASSLVGGPANYGYTFGSGTRLTVV.

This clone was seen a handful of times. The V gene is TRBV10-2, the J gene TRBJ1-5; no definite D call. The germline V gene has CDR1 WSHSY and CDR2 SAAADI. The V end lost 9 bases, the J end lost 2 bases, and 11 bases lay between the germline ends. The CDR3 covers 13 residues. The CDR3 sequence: CASRSGGNQPQHF. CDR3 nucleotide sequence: TGCGCCAGTCGGTCGGGTGGCAATCAGCCCCAGCATTTT.

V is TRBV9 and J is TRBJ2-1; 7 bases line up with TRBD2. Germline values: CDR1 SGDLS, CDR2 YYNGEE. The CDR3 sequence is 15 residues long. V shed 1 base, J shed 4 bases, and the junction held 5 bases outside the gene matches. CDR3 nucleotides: TGTGCCAGCAGCGTATTGTGGGAGGGTTACAATGAGCAGTTCTTC. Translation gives CASSVLWEGYNEQFF.